This TCR beta chain is from a study of cytomegalovirus exposure and HLA in healthy donors. The PCR made use of 60 Vbeta and 13 Jbeta primers. Libraries were prepared by immunoSEQ multiplex PCR; TCRdb keeps only in-frame clonotypes and omits some of them. Of some 160,000 clones listed, roughly 80% are singletons. The germline V gene has CDR1 MNHEY and CDR2 SMNVEV (reference sequence). The CDR3 sequence is 14 residues long. V lost 2 bases and J 3 bases, leaving 8 bases between the germline ends. The sequence came from a man between 60 and 70 years old in good health and CMV-seronegative. The J gene is TRBJ2-1, the V gene TRBV27, with D maybe TRBD2 (6 bases). The sequenced sample was PBMCs. CDR3 sequence: CASSLGDFYNEQFF. Written as DNA, the CDR3 is TGTGCCAGCAGTTTAGGGGACTTCTACAATGAGCAGTTCTTC.